The clone carrying this TCR beta chain is medium-sized within its sample. Its cognate antigen is unknown. The V and J ends lost 4 bases and 3 bases respectively, with 17 bases between them. The germline CDR1 and CDR2 sequences are KGHSH and LQKENI. The CDR3 is made up of 16 amino acids. As for treatment: randomized to nivolumab then ipilimumab (arm A) or the reverse (arm B). The sample originates from a study of sequential checkpoint blockade in melanoma. For the study at large: Randomization was 1:1 between first-line nivolumab→ipilimumab and ipilimumab→nivolumab. TCRbeta immunosequencing was performed on DNA from 91 pretreatment melanoma tumor samples.

Study-wide points: Pretreatment TIL clonality tracked with response in the nivolumab-first arm. About 30 times likelier clinical benefit followed increased tumor T-cell fraction and clonality.

Sequenced by immunoSEQ multiplex PCR; TCRdb stores in-frame clones only, minus some. This sample has several thousand clones, with 15% to 20% found just once. This TCR was recovered from a human donor with melanoma. The chain employs TRBV18 and TRBJ2-3, with D tentatively TRBD2 (6 bases). The sample here was tumor tissue (inferred from file names), taken from a patient given nivolumab and ipilimumab in sequence. The CDR3 spells CASSRGTRGQTDTQYF. CDR3 sequence (DNA): TGTGCCAGCTCACGGGGGACTCGCGGACAAACAGATACGCAGTATTTT.